Below are 27 T cell receptor beta chains sequenced from a single sample in a study of blood T cell repertoires in COVID-19. Data came from immunoSEQ multiplex PCR; TCRdb stores just in-frame clones and leaves some out. The sample has 300,000 or so clones, 86% seen once. The sequencing sample was made of peripheral blood. Every receptor here comes from a woman between 50 and 59 years old with acute or convalescent COVID-19.

The chain combines TRBV7-9 with TRBJ1-2; 7 positions match TRBD1. V was pared by 4 bases and J by 4 bases, with 15 bases of the junction left unmatched. Germline CDR1 reads SEHNR; CDR2 reads FQNEAQ (reference sequence). The CDR3 has 17 amino acids. This CDR3 is CASSWLRPTGAVYGYTF. As DNA, the CDR3 is TGTGCCAGCAGCTGGCTGAGGCCTACAGGGGCGGTCTATGGCTACACCTTC.

The chain carries TRBV4-1 and TRBJ2-3; the D gene is possibly TRBD1 (5 bases). From germline, CDR1 is MGHRA and CDR2 YSYEKL. V shed 3 bases and J shed 1 base, with 11 bases lying between them. This CDR3 region has 15 residues. This CDR3 is CASSHPQDRTDTQYF. The CDR3, as DNA: TGCGCCAGCAGCCACCCACAGGACCGCACAGATACGCAGTATTTT.

This chain joins TRBV29-1 and TRBJ2-1, with TRBD2 matching over 9 bases. CDR1 SQVTM and CDR2 ANQGSEA come from the germline V gene. V lost 1 base and J lost 10; bases outside the gene matches: 5. The CDR3 contains 13 residues. Here the CDR3 DNA reads TGCAGCGTTGAAGCCTTAGCGGGAGAAGAGCAGTTCTTC. Its translation: CSVEALAGEEQFF.

J is TRBJ2-1 and V is TRBV28; tentatively, D is TRBD1 (6 bases). V was pared by 2 bases and J by 4 bases, with 9 bases between. This CDR3 comprises 14 residues. Germline V CDR1 and CDR2: MDHEN, SYDVKM. This CDR3 reads CASSLGGGYNEQFF. The CDR3 DNA is TGTGCCAGCAGTTTAGGGGGCGGGTACAATGAGCAGTTCTTC.

The chain is built from TRBV6-5 and TRBJ2-3; weak D call: TRBD1 (5 bases). Germline assignment: CDR1 MNHEY and CDR2 SVGAGI. V lost 6 bases to trimming and J lost 0 bases, with 10 bases between them. The CDR3 extends over 14 amino acids. CDR3 DNA sequence: TGTGCCAGCAGGCCCCAGGGTAGCACAGATACGCAGTATTTT. This codes for CASRPQGSTDTQYF.

The rearrangement uses TRBV3-1 (or the pseudogene TRBV3-2) and TRBJ2-1; D might be TRBD1 (6 bases). This CDR3 has 14 amino acids. V dropped 6 bases and J dropped 8 bases, with 17 bases sitting between them. Germline V gene data show CDR1 as LGHDT and CDR2 as YNNKEL (reference sequence). Here the CDR3 DNA reads TGTGCCAGCAGTCAGGGGACGTTCGGGGATGAGCAGTTCTTC. It is translated as CASSQGTFGDEQFF.

A word on this clone: This sample also contains other DNA sequences that code for the same CDR3. This chain links TRBV7-2 with TRBJ2-7, with a weak D call TRBD2 (6 bases). The CDR3 covers 14 residues. V was pared by 3 bases and J by 0 bases, with 9 bases between. Germline V gene lookup returns CDR1 SGHTA and CDR2 FQGNSA. The CDR3 region is CASSFYGSSYEQYF. DNA of the CDR3: TGTGCCAGCAGCTTCTACGGGAGCTCCTACGAGCAGTACTTC.

This clone was observed many times. This chain uses TRBV7-2 with TRBJ2-3; D possibly corresponds to TRBD2 (5 bases). This CDR3 region has 14 residues. V lost 5 bases and J 3 bases, leaving 12 bases between the germline ends. Germline lookup yields CDR1 SGHTA and CDR2 FQGNSA. The CDR3 bases are TGTGCCAGCAGCCCCTCTAGCCTAACAGATACGCAGTATTTT. Translating gives CASSPSSLTDTQYF. Supplemented by reference TRBV7-2 and TRBJ2-3, the full variable domain reads GAGVSQSPSNKVTEKGKDVELRCDPISGHTALYWYRQSLGQGLEFLIYFQGNSAPDKSGLPSDRFSAERTGGSVSTLTIQRTQQEDSAVYLCASSPSSLTDTQYFGPGTRLTVL.

The chain is built from TRBV7-2 and TRBJ2-1; D is perhaps TRBD1 (6 bases). The CDR3 loop spans 13 amino acids. V lost 4 bases and J lost 5, with 9 bases in between. CDR1 is SGHTA and CDR2 is FQGNSA in the germline V gene. The CDR3 loop is CASSSGHNNEQFF. CDR3 in DNA: TGTGCCAGCAGCTCGGGACACAACAATGAGCAGTTCTTC.

V gene TRBV7-2 combines with J gene TRBJ2-5; no reliable D call. The V and J ends lost 1 base and 1 base respectively, with 13 bases between them. Germline V gives CDR1 SGHTA, CDR2 FQGNSA. The CDR3 is 16 amino acids. CDR3 sequence reads: CASSLGGGDFQETQYF. Written as DNA, the CDR3 is TGTGCCAGCAGCTTAGGCGGCGGAGACTTCCAAGAGACCCAGTACTTC.

This clone was detected a few times. The gene calls are TRBV6-6 and TRBJ1-5; D gene ambiguous. There are 14 residues in the CDR3. Deletions cut 4 bases from V and 4 bases from J, with 11 bases between. Germline V gene lookup returns CDR1 MNHNY and CDR2 SVGAGI (reference sequence). DNA of the CDR3: TGTGCCAGCAGTTGGGCGTCGGGGAATCAGCCCCAGCATTTT. It codes for CASSWASGNQPQHF.

The table lists this clone with a count of one. This chain connects TRBV27 to TRBJ2-3; 9 nucleotides match TRBD1. Germline V gene data show CDR1 as MNHEY and CDR2 as SMNVEV (reference sequence). This CDR3 spans 18 amino acids. With V trimmed by 4 bases and J by 2 bases, 13 bases remained unmatched. CDR3: CASSSPLPGQGTTDTQYF. CDR3 in DNA: TGTGCCAGCAGTTCCCCTCTCCCGGGACAGGGAACCACAGATACGCAGTATTTT.

The chain carries TRBV9 and TRBJ2-2; D might be TRBD1 (5 bases). Trimming pared 0 bases from V and 6 bases from J, leaving 12 bases between. The length of the CDR3 is 15 residues. Germline-derived CDR1 and CDR2 are SGDLS and YYNGEE. CDR3 bases: TGTGCCAGCAGCGTAGCTAAGGGGCCACCCGGGGAGCTGTTTTTT. It specifies CASSVAKGPPGELFF.

The chain recombines TRBV27 with TRBJ2-1; D is possibly TRBD2 (6 bases). This CDR3 is 14 amino acids long. Trimming shortened V by 6 bases and J by 8 bases, and 17 bases separated the two germline ends. Germline V gene lookup returns CDR1 MNHEY and CDR2 SMNVEV (reference sequence). In nucleotides, the CDR3 is TGTGCCAGCAGACCGCGACTAGTTTCGGATGAGCAGTTCTTC. Its protein product is CASRPRLVSDEQFF.

The DNA for the CDR3 is TGCGCCAGCAGCCTAACCGGGACAGGGGTCACTGAAGCTTTCTTT. Residues: CASSLTGTGVTEAFF. The chain has TRBV5-1 and TRBJ1-1; 10 bases agree with TRBD1. This CDR3 is built from 15 residues. J gave up 4 bases and V 4 bases, and 7 bases lay outside the gene matches. Per the germline V gene, CDR1 is SGHRS and CDR2 is YFSETQ.

The gene calls are TRBV3-1 (or the pseudogene TRBV3-2) and TRBJ2-7; 7 nucleotides align to TRBD2. CDR1 and CDR2 from the germline V gene are LGHDT and YNNKEL (reference sequence). The CDR3 is 16 amino acids. The V segment lost 6 bases and the J segment 5 bases; nucleotides outside the gene matches: 16. In DNA, the CDR3 is TGTGCCAGCAGGCCGGGCGTCGGCGGGAGATTTAACGAGCAGTACTTC. Residues: CASRPGVGGRFNEQYF.

The CDR3 DNA follows: TGCAGCGCTCCCAGTCCCACTGAAGCTTTCTTT. It yields the protein CSAPSPTEAFF. The chain recombines TRBV29-1 with TRBJ1-1, with unresolved D. V lost 7 bases and J 4 bases, leaving 10 bases between the germline ends. The CDR3 length is 11 residues. CDR1 and CDR2 (germline): SQVTM, ANQGSEA.

V usage is TRBV6-6 and J usage is TRBJ2-1; 11 positions match TRBD2. The CDR3 is made up of 16 amino acids. Germline V lookup: CDR1 MNHNY, CDR2 SVGAGI (reference sequence). V lost 6 bases to trimming and J lost 6 bases; unmatched junction nucleotides: 10. CDR3 in amino acids: CASRRIAGGAANEQFF. The CDR3 DNA is TGTGCCAGCAGAAGAATAGCGGGAGGGGCGGCCAATGAGCAGTTCTTC.

The chain couples TRBV9 to TRBJ2-5, with 8 bases that match TRBD2. In germline, CDR1 is SGDLS, CDR2 YYNGEE. The V segment lost 4 bases and the J segment 5 bases; nucleotides outside the gene matches: 7. The CDR3 is 14 amino acids. The CDR3 DNA reads TGTGCCAGCAGCCCAAGGACTAGCTGGGAGACCCAGTACTTC. It translates to CASSPRTSWETQYF. Full variable domain (rest looked up from reference TRBV9 and TRBJ2-5): DSGVTQTPKHLITATGQRVTLRCSPRSGDLSVYWYQQSLDQGLQFLIQYYNGEERAKGNILERFSAQQFPDLHSELNLSSLELGDSALYFCASSPRTSWETQYFGPGTRLLVL.

This clone was observed a few times. The chain uses TRBV10-3 and TRBJ1-5, with 7 positions matching TRBD1. The CDR3 is made up of 16 amino acids. Trimming removed 0 bases from V and 6 bases from J; junction bases left unmatched: 8. CDR1 is ENHRY and CDR2 is SYGVKD in the germline V gene. CDR3 sequence (DNA): TGTGCCATCAGTGAGTCGGCAGGGGGGCGTTCTCAGCCCCAGCATTTT. It specifies CAISESAGGRSQPQHF.

This chain links TRBV7-3 with TRBJ2-1, with 12 bases aligning to TRBD2. Germline assignment: CDR1 SGHTA and CDR2 FQGTGA. The CDR3 extends over 16 amino acids. With 4 bases clipped from V and 4 bases from J, the junction kept 5 bases outside the gene matches. CDR3 loop: CASSSTTSGRYNEQFF. The CDR3, as DNA: TGTGCCAGCAGCTCGACGACTAGCGGGAGATACAATGAGCAGTTCTTC.

This clone was counted once. The chain carries TRBV7-9 and TRBJ2-1, with 15 nucleotides matching TRBD2. The germline gives CDR1 SEHNR, CDR2 FQNEAQ (reference sequence). V was clipped by 3 bases and J by 10 bases; unmatched bases: 13. The CDR3 consists of 18 residues. The CDR3 is CASSFIKSFGTSGREQFF. DNA of the CDR3: TGTGCCAGCAGCTTTATAAAAAGTTTCGGGACTAGCGGGAGGGAGCAGTTCTTC.

A single count supports this clone. As DNA, the CDR3 is TGTGCCAGTAGTATAGGATCGGATCAGCCCCAGCATTTT. Its protein product is CASSIGSDQPQHF. V is TRBV19 and J is TRBJ1-5; D gene uncertain. Germline-derived CDR1 and CDR2 are LNHDA and SQIVND (reference sequence). CDR3 length: 13 residues. Trimming left V 1 base short and J 5 bases short, with 6 bases between.

The V and J genes are TRBV30 and TRBJ1-6; D may be TRBD1 (5 bases). The CDR3 loop spans 14 amino acids. Trimming cost V 2 bases and J 8 bases, with 13 bases left between them. CDR1 is GTSNPN, CDR2 SVGIG, per germline (reference sequence). This chain's CDR3 is CAWSRGLSDSPLHF. In DNA, the CDR3 is TGTGCCTGGAGTAGGGGTCTGTCAGATTCACCCCTCCACTTT.

This chain links TRBV7-2 with TRBJ2-7; 7 bases match TRBD1. V gave up 6 bases and J gave up 3 bases; unmatched junction bases: 8. Germline V CDR1 and CDR2: SGHTA, FQGNSA. CDR3 length: 14 residues. For the CDR3, the DNA is TGTGCCAGCAGTAGACCGGGACAGAGCTACGAGCAGTACTTC. Translated, it gives CASSRPGQSYEQYF.

The chain carries TRBV10-3 and TRBJ1-6, with D maybe TRBD1 (5 bases). Germline assignment: CDR1 ENHRY and CDR2 SYGVKD. Between the trimmed V and J ends, which lost 8 bases and 7 bases, there was a span of 12 bases. CDR3 length: 13 residues. Written as DNA, the CDR3 is TGTGCCATCCGGGGGGAGGGAAATTCACCCCTCCACTTT. Translated: CAIRGEGNSPLHF.

The J gene is TRBJ1-4, the V gene TRBV28; D uncertain. Trimming cost V 3 bases and J 5 bases, with 10 bases left between them. The CDR3 is made up of 14 amino acids. CDR1 MDHEN and CDR2 SYDVKM come from the germline V gene. CDR3 sequence: CASSFVQLNEKLFF. DNA for the CDR3: TGTGCCAGCAGTTTCGTTCAACTGAATGAAAAACTGTTTTTT.